These 3 T cell receptor beta chains were all obtained from the same sample, sequenced in a study of T cell changes during pregnancy in multiple sclerosis. The assay was immunoSEQ multiplex PCR, and TCRdb's table has in-frame clones only and misses some. The table includes about 39,000 clones, around 92% detected once. Material: CD4+ T cells from peripheral blood mononuclear cells, obtained after pregnancy. The receptors originated from a female donor with multiple sclerosis, enrolled in a pregnancy study.

The chain joins TRBV13 to TRBJ2-7; D might be TRBD1 (6 bases). CDR3 size: 17 residues. V lost 0 bases to trimming and J lost 4 bases, with 19 bases between them. Germline CDR1 reads PRHDT; CDR2 reads FYEKMQ (reference sequence). The CDR3 sequence: CASSLGLGANLVYEQYF. The CDR3 DNA reads TGTGCCAGCAGCTTAGGTTTGGGGGCGAACCTCGTATACGAGCAGTACTTC.

The chain couples TRBV19 to TRBJ2-7, with 9 bases fitting TRBD2. CDR3 size: 13 residues. The V and J ends lost 6 bases and 3 bases, in that order; junction bases with no gene match: 3. Germline V gene lookup returns CDR1 LNHDA and CDR2 SQIVND (reference sequence). CDR3 sequence reads: CASRASGVYEQYF. DNA for the CDR3: TGTGCCAGTAGGGCTAGCGGGGTCTACGAGCAGTACTTC. Filled out from reference TRBV19 and TRBJ2-7, the complete variable domain reads DGGITQSPKYLFRKEGQNVTLSCEQNLNHDAMYWYRQDPGQGLRLIYYSQIVNDFQKGDIAEGYSVSREKKESFPLTVTSAQKNPTAFYLCASRASGVYEQYFGPGTRLTVT.

The chain combines TRBV6-5 with TRBJ2-5; 8 nucleotides match TRBD1. The CDR3 is 15 amino acids. CDR1 and CDR2 from the germline V gene are MNHEY and SVGAGI. J gave up 5 bases and V 2 bases, and 7 bases lay outside the gene matches. CDR3 bases: TGTGCCAGCAGTTACGGACAGGGTGATTGGGAGACCCAGTACTTC. Its translation: CASSYGQGDWETQYF.